Described below is a single T cell receptor beta chain sequence and its context. It has no known antigen specificity. The CDR3, from cysteine to phenylalanine, totals 12 residues. This entry has no DNA. These data belong to a study of T cells expressing NK-cell markers (dated by TCRdb to 2020 to 2022). The study in broad terms: Three sorted T-cell subsets (CD3+CD56+NKG2C+, CD3+CD56+NKG2C- and CD3+CD56-NKG2C+) from several donors had their TCR beta-chain repertoires profiled. Of the eight sequenced donors, seven were found to be HCMV-seropositive and one was found to be HCMV-seronegative. The eight sequenced donors were randomly selected healthy volunteers, three men and five women. Illumina HiSeq 2000/2500, MiSeq or NextSeq was used to sequence libraries as 2 x 150 bp reads. Findings and caveats that apply to the study as a whole: In six donors, the dominant CD3+CD56+NKG2C+ clonotypes were found to rank among the top 10 CD8+ clonotypes and to make up about 1.0-8% of CD8+ T cells. Whether the expanded NKG2C-expressing T cell clones were specific for HCMV antigens remained unclear. Those dominant clonotypes were again the most abundant among CD3+CD56-NKG2C+ cells in a handful of donors, at about 25-65%.

Sequenced using an Illumina HiSeq 2000. TCR beta cDNA libraries were prepared using 5'RACE template switching, which introduced a universal primer site and unique molecular identifiers. Synthesis of cDNA was primed from the TCR beta constant segment and was followed by two consecutive PCR amplification steps. In the authors' own workflow: MIGEC handled demultiplexing of the reads and grouping by UMI, while MiTCR was used to assemble and quantify clonotypes. Only TCR cDNA sequences supported by at least two reads were kept to exclude erroneous sequences. The tcR package was used for downstream repertoire analysis, and clonotypes were matched between fractions using CDR3 nucleotide sequence together with V segment. VDJmatch was used to annotate antigen specificity against VDJdb, with one amino acid substitution in CDR3 permitted. TCRdb reprocessed the reads, so every CDR3 protein sequence counts as one entry and DNA is not shown. For this entry, the V and J calls and clone size follow TCRdb and not the study's own pipeline. The sample's own table lists tens of thousands of distinct CDR3 sequences. The ten largest clonotypes hold approximately 60% of the sample.

A commercial ELISA kit detecting HCMV-specific IgG in serum was used to determine HCMV serostatus. Peripheral blood mononuclear cells were isolated from blood by Ficoll density gradient centrifugation. Sequences were obtained from blood T cells: a sorted CD56 or NKG2C T cell subset, CD4+ or CD8+ T cells, or bulk PBMC T cells (not recorded which). The chain joins TRBV12-3 or TRBV12-4 to TRBJ2-7. This receptor was taken from a woman between 18 and 69 years old in good health. Here the CDR3 is given as CASSLLYHEQYF.